The rows below give T cell receptor beta chains drawn from one sample of a study of blood T cell repertoires in COVID-19. Sequencing was performed with immunoSEQ multiplex PCR; in TCRdb, only in-frame clones are kept and a portion is missing. The table includes 35,000 to 45,000 clones, about 85% detected once. Sequenced material: peripheral blood. All receptors derive from a woman of 80 years or more with acute or convalescent COVID-19. Both conserved end residues are part of each CDR3. D genes are given only for firm matches. Clone size is shown for a subset of rows, as once, few, many or a class of expanded clone.

J gene | V gene | D gene | clone size | CDR3 DNA | CDR3 protein
TRBJ2-2 | TRBV3-1/TRBV3-2 | . | . | TGTGCCAGCAGCCAGGGGAGGTCCACCGGGGAGCTGTTTTTT | CASSQGRSTGELFF
TRBJ2-7 | TRBV20-1 | TRBD2 | . | TGCAGTGCTAGTTCAGCGGGAGTTAGCTCCTACGAGCAGTACTTC | CSASSAGVSSYEQYF
TRBJ1-6 | TRBV5-4 | TRBD1 | . | TGTGCCAGCAGCTTGGGACAGGGAAGTTCACCCCTCCACTTT | CASSLGQGSSPLHF
TRBJ1-1 | TRBV29-1 | . | . | TGCAGCGCTCAGGGATCAATGAACACTGAAGCTTTCTTT | CSAQGSMNTEAFF
TRBJ2-5 | TRBV30 | . | . | TGTGCCTGGGCCGATGGGAGGGGGTCAACACAAGAGACCCAGTACTTC | CAWADGRGSTQETQYF
TRBJ2-1 | TRBV18 | TRBD1 | once | TGTGCCAGCTCACCACCGACAGGGAGCTCCTACAATGAGCAGTTCTTC | CASSPPTGSSYNEQFF
TRBJ1-6 | TRBV6-6 | . | . | TGTGCCAGCAGTCTTTCCTACGACAGGTGGCCACGATCACCCCTCCACTTT | CASSLSYDRWPRSPLHF
TRBJ2-2 | TRBV3-1/TRBV3-2 | . | . | TGTGCCAGCAGCCGCAGGGGCTCCGGGGAGCTGTTTTTT | CASSRRGSGELFF
TRBJ1-2 | TRBV3-1/TRBV3-2 | . | once | TGTGCCAGCAGCCAAGACTACAGCCTCTATGGCTACACCTTC | CASSQDYSLYGYTF
TRBJ2-3 | TRBV4-1 | TRBD2 | once | TGCGCCAGCAGCCCGCATCCAGCGGGACCGCCAGATACGCAGTATTTT | CASSPHPAGPPDTQYF
TRBJ1-2 | TRBV6-6 | TRBD1 | . | TGTGCCAGCAGCCGGGGACAGGGGACGAGAAATGGCTACACCTTC | CASSRGQGTRNGYTF
TRBJ1-4 | TRBV5-1 | . | few | TGCGCCAGCAGCTTTCCAGGGGAGCGGGGGAAACTGTTTTTT | CASSFPGERGKLFF
TRBJ2-1 | TRBV19 | TRBD2 | once | TGTGCCAGTACTGGTAGCGGGAACTTCGCCTACAATGAGCAGTTCTTC | CASTGSGNFAYNEQFF